This is a list of T cell receptor beta chains from one sample in a study of OX40 agonist ivuxolimab in advanced cancers. Assay used: immunoSEQ multiplex PCR; TCRdb lists only in-frame clones, some missing. This sample carries 63,000 or so clones, just over 85% of them seen once, and the ten largest clones take 2% to 2.5%. The sample here was CD4+ or CD8+ T cells sorted from blood, taken in a trial of the OX40 agonist ivuxolimab. The receptors were sampled from an adult with an advanced solid tumor such as melanoma, head and neck, liver or kidney cancer. CDR3s include the opening cysteine and the closing phenylalanine or tryptophan. Each record gives: CDR3 protein, CDR3 DNA, clone size, J gene, V gene, D gene. The D gene is left open where the match is weak. Clone size is shown for a subset of rows, as once, few, many or a class of expanded clone.

cdr3_aa: CASSERESSYTF; cdr3_nt: TGTGCCAGCAGTGAACGGGAGTCAAGCTACACCTTC; clone_size: .; j_call: TRBJ1-2; v_call: TRBV6-1; d_call: .
cdr3_aa: CASSARGGPNEKLFF; cdr3_nt: TGTGCCAGCAGCGCCCGAGGGGGACCCAATGAAAAACTGTTTTTT; clone_size: .; j_call: TRBJ1-4; v_call: TRBV7-8; d_call: .
cdr3_aa: CAWSRSGTSGNTIYF; cdr3_nt: TGTGCCTGGAGTCGGAGCGGCACCTCTGGAAACACCATATATTTT; clone_size: .; j_call: TRBJ1-3; v_call: TRBV30; d_call: .
cdr3_aa: CASRGPGRGYEQFF; cdr3_nt: TGTGCCAGCAGAGGCCCCGGCAGGGGGTATGAGCAGTTCTTC; clone_size: .; j_call: TRBJ2-1; v_call: TRBV6-1; d_call: TRBD1
cdr3_aa: CASSVYNEQFF; cdr3_nt: TGTGCCAGCAGCGTCTACAATGAGCAGTTCTTC; clone_size: .; j_call: TRBJ2-1; v_call: TRBV13; d_call: .
cdr3_aa: CASSKAGGRVEQYF; cdr3_nt: TGTGCCAGCAGTAAGGCCGGGGGGCGTGTCGAGCAGTACTTC; clone_size: .; j_call: TRBJ2-7; v_call: TRBV28; d_call: .
cdr3_aa: CASSSAEYNEQFF; cdr3_nt: TGCGCCAGCAGCTCCGCCGAGTATAATGAGCAGTTCTTC; clone_size: .; j_call: TRBJ2-1; v_call: TRBV5-1; d_call: .
cdr3_aa: CASSRGTSGLTDTQYF; cdr3_nt: TGTGCCAGCAGCCGCGGGACTAGCGGCTTAACAGATACGCAGTATTTT; clone_size: .; j_call: TRBJ2-3; v_call: TRBV7-3; d_call: TRBD2
cdr3_aa: CASSLGLGGYNEQFF; cdr3_nt: TGTGCCAGCAGCTTGGGACTAGGGGGGTACAATGAGCAGTTCTTC; clone_size: .; j_call: TRBJ2-1; v_call: TRBV11-2; d_call: TRBD2
cdr3_aa: CASSTRTGSDTEAFF; cdr3_nt: TGTGCCAGCAGTACCCGGACAGGTTCGGACACTGAAGCTTTCTTT; clone_size: .; j_call: TRBJ1-1; v_call: TRBV27; d_call: TRBD1
cdr3_aa: CASSSDRAGDTQYF; cdr3_nt: TGTGCCAGCAGCTCAGACAGGGCGGGAGATACGCAGTATTTT; clone_size: once; j_call: TRBJ2-3; v_call: TRBV7-8; d_call: TRBD1
cdr3_aa: CASSQPRYRTENEKLFF; cdr3_nt: TGCGCCAGCAGCCAACCAAGATATCGGACAGAAAATGAAAAACTGTTTTTT; clone_size: .; j_call: TRBJ1-4; v_call: TRBV4-1; d_call: .
cdr3_aa: CASRQPDRYSNQPQHF; cdr3_nt: TGTGCAAGTCGCCAACCCGACAGATATAGCAATCAGCCCCAGCATTTT; clone_size: once; j_call: TRBJ1-5; v_call: TRBV12-2; d_call: .
cdr3_aa: CASSPGVSATDTQYF; cdr3_nt: TGTGCCAGCAGTCCGGGGGTTAGCGCCACAGATACGCAGTATTTT; clone_size: .; j_call: TRBJ2-3; v_call: TRBV7-9; d_call: .
cdr3_aa: CASSVQGGGLNEQFF; cdr3_nt: TGTGCCAGTAGTGTCCAGGGGGGTGGACTAAATGAGCAGTTCTTC; clone_size: .; j_call: TRBJ2-1; v_call: TRBV19; d_call: .
cdr3_aa: CASSLDRGQVNEQFF; cdr3_nt: TGTGCCAGCAGCTTGGACAGGGGGCAGGTCAATGAGCAGTTCTTC; clone_size: .; j_call: TRBJ2-1; v_call: TRBV5-4; d_call: TRBD1